The 25 T cell receptor beta chains reported below all come from one sample, sequenced in a study of T-cell memory formation after mild COVID-19. TCRdb reprocessed the 5' RACE reads via MiXCR and lists one record per CDR3 protein. The sample lists about 260,000 distinct CDR3 sequences; around 15% were seen once. The sequencing input was PBMCs or a T cell subset sorted from them (not recorded which). These receptors were obtained from a man aged 18 to 35 who had mild COVID-19 (a few samples of this study predate the infection). Cell type and time point are not known.

V gene TRBV5-6 combines with J gene TRBJ2-1; TRBD2 agrees at 9 bases. The ends lost 4 bases at V and 3 bases at J; junction bases unmatched: 8. Germline V gene lookup returns CDR1 SGHDT and CDR2 YYEEEE. The CDR3 contains 16 residues. CDR3 sequence (DNA): TGTGCCAGCAGCGAAGAGGAGCGGGGGGACTACAATGAGCAGTTCTTC. This codes for CASSEEERGDYNEQFF.

The chain recombines TRBV27 with TRBJ1-6; no reliable D call. Germline V lookup: CDR1 MNHEY, CDR2 SMNVEV (reference sequence). This CDR3 has 14 amino acids. The V end lost 5 bases, the J end lost 6 bases, and 11 bases lay between the germline ends. The CDR3 region has the DNA TGTGCCAGCAGTAGATCGGGTCTTAATTCACCCCTCCACTTT. This codes for CASSRSGLNSPLHF.

The chain employs TRBV20-1 and TRBJ1-1, with 7 nucleotides matching TRBD1. This CDR3 is built from 14 residues. J lost 4 bases, V lost 6 bases, and 11 bases had no gene match. Germline assignment: CDR1 DFQATT and CDR2 SNEGSKA (reference sequence). The CDR3, as DNA: TGCAGTGCCTGGGACAGCCCTAGAAGCACTGAAGCTTTCTTT. It yields the protein CSAWDSPRSTEAFF.

There are a few counts of this clonotype. The chain carries TRBV18 and TRBJ2-4; the D is unclear. Per the germline V gene, CDR1 is KGHSH and CDR2 is LQKENI. This CDR3 region has 15 residues. V gave up 0 bases and J gave up 8 bases, with 14 bases separating them. CDR3 sequence (DNA): TGTGCCAGCTCACCACCGTCCCGCGTTTCAGACATTCAGTACTTC. It codes for CASSPPSRVSDIQYF. The full variable domain, completed using reference TRBV18 and TRBJ2-4, is NAGVMQNPRHLVRRRGQEARLRCSPMKGHSHVYWYRQLPEEGLKFMVYLQKENIIDESGMPKERFSAEFPKEGPSILRIQQVVRGDSAAYFCASSPPSRVSDIQYFGAGTRLSVL.

The genes are TRBV12-3 or TRBV12-4 and TRBJ2-5, with D unresolved. The CDR3 extends over 13 amino acids. Deletions cut 3 bases from V and 5 bases from J, with 10 bases between. This CDR3 reads CASSFSVGETQYF. The CDR3 bases are TGTGCCAGCAGTTTTTCTGTGGGGGAGACCCAGTACTTC.

This clonotype has only a few counts. The V call is TRBV10-3, the J call TRBJ2-3; TRBD2 aligns across 12 bases. The CDR3 runs to 18 residues. The junction had 4 bases not matched to a gene; V was cut back by 0 bases and J by 0 bases. Germline CDR1 ENHRY, CDR2 SYGVKD. CDR3 DNA sequence: TGTGCCATCAGTGAGTCGTTAACTAGCGGGGGGAGCACAGATACGCAGTATTTT. Translation gives CAISESLTSGGSTDTQYF.

J is TRBJ2-5 and V is TRBV4-3; TRBD1 agrees at 7 bases. This CDR3 contains 16 residues. V dropped 0 bases and J dropped 4; count of bases not matched to a gene: 8. Germline lookup yields CDR1 LGHNA and CDR2 YSLEER. The CDR3 protein is CASSQDWTGPGETQYF. The CDR3 DNA follows: TGCGCCAGCAGCCAAGATTGGACAGGCCCAGGAGAGACCCAGTACTTC.

This clonotype has more than one count but fewer than ten. The chain has TRBV12-3 or TRBV12-4 and TRBJ1-1, with TRBD1 as a possible D gene (5 bases). Trimming stripped 9 bases from V and 5 bases from J, with 19 bases between. The CDR3 sequence is 14 residues long. The CDR3 reads CASCGQTVRTEAFF. The CDR3 region has the DNA TGTGCCAGTTGCGGACAAACTGTTCGGACTGAAGCTTTCTTT.

A few counts support this clonotype. The V call is TRBV20-1, the J call TRBJ2-5, with 11 bases lining up with TRBD2. This CDR3 is built from 17 residues. Per the germline V gene, CDR1 is DFQATT and CDR2 is SNEGSKA (reference sequence). V lost 0 bases and J lost 5; bases outside the gene matches: 11. The CDR3 loop reads CSAREPSSGGIAETQYF. CDR3 bases: TGCAGTGCTAGAGAACCATCTAGCGGGGGGATTGCGGAGACCCAGTACTTC.

The sample holds a few counts of this clonotype. The chain links TRBV29-1 to TRBJ2-7; TRBD2 might be the D (6 bases). The CDR3 length is 13 residues. The germline V gene has CDR1 SQVTM and CDR2 ANQGSEA. V was cut by 6 bases and J by 3 bases, with 15 bases left in between. For the CDR3, the DNA is TGCAGCGTCCCAACTCTGGGAGGCTACGAGCAGTACTTC. Translating it yields CSVPTLGGYEQYF.

This chain uses TRBV2 with TRBJ1-2; D is uncertain. Between the trimmed V and J ends, which lost 1 base and 7 bases, there was a span of 16 bases. The CDR3 is 15 residues long. CDR1 and CDR2 from the germline V gene are SNHLY and FYNNEI. The CDR3 loop is CASSEDMDGLLGYTF. In DNA form, the CDR3 reads TGTGCCAGCAGTGAAGATATGGACGGACTGCTTGGCTACACCTTC.

Only a few counts were recorded for this clonotype. This sequence joins TRBV12-3 or TRBV12-4 and TRBJ1-1, with D perhaps TRBD1 (6 bases). Trimming took off 7 bases at V and 4 bases at J, with 16 bases between the two ends. This CDR3 is built from 14 residues. CDR3 bases: TGTGCCAGCACTATGTGGTTAGGGGGCACTGAAGCTTTCTTT. This translates into CASTMWLGGTEAFF.

The chain recombines TRBV5-1 with TRBJ1-4, with D uncertain. V gave up 2 bases and J gave up 3 bases, with 8 bases separating them. The CDR3 runs to 14 residues. Germline V gene sequence: CDR1 SGHRS, CDR2 YFSETQ. The CDR3 protein is CASSFYGSNEKLFF. The CDR3 DNA reads TGCGCCAGCAGCTTCTACGGATCTAATGAAAAACTGTTTTTT.

The chain links TRBV6-5 to TRBJ1-2, with D possibly TRBD1 on 6 matching bases. CDR3 length: 16 amino acids. V lost 0 bases, J lost 4 bases, and 15 bases lay in between. Germline V gives CDR1 MNHEY, CDR2 SVGAGI. Here the CDR3 reads CASSYSMGALVYGYTF. The CDR3 DNA sequence: TGTGCCAGCAGTTACTCGATGGGGGCGCTGGTCTATGGCTACACCTTC.

There are a few counts of this clonotype. This CDR3 is CASRPQGSNYEQYV. The CDR3 nucleotides read TGTGCCAGCAGGCCGCAGGGGTCGAACTACGAGCAGTACGTC. J is TRBJ2-7 and V is TRBV6-5; possibly TRBD1 for D (6 bases). Trimming stripped 6 bases from V and 3 bases from J, with 15 bases between. The CDR3 is made up of 14 amino acids. CDR1 and CDR2 from the germline V gene are MNHEY and SVGAGI.

This clonotype was found a few times. J is TRBJ1-6 and V is TRBV28, with 10 nucleotides matching TRBD1. Germline CDR1 and CDR2: MDHEN and SYDVKM. Trimming cost V 7 bases and J 7 bases; bases outside gene matches: 7. The CDR3 sequence is 15 residues long. The CDR3 region has the DNA TGTGCCAGCAATTCGGGACAGGGGCTCAATTCACCCCTCCACTTT. Its translation: CASNSGQGLNSPLHF.

In this sample, this clonotype turned up a few times. V usage is TRBV12-3 or TRBV12-4 and J usage is TRBJ1-1, with 7 bases matching TRBD1. V lost 3 bases to trimming and J lost 5 bases; unmatched junction nucleotides: 6. This CDR3 has 14 amino acids. Written as DNA, the CDR3 is TGTGCCAGCAGTTTTAGGGGGCGCGGGACTGAAGCTTTCTTT. This sequence encodes CASSFRGRGTEAFF.

The CDR3 sequence: CASSSNPGHIYGYTF. In nucleotides, the CDR3 is TGTGCCAGCAGCTCGAATCCGGGACACATTTATGGCTACACCTTC. The chain uses TRBV7-9 and TRBJ1-2; D is possibly TRBD1 (6 bases). Trimming shortened V by 4 bases and J by 5 bases, and 17 bases separated the two germline ends. Germline V gives CDR1 SEHNR, CDR2 FQNEAQ (reference sequence). The CDR3 runs to 15 residues.

This clonotype has just a few counts. This chain uses TRBV29-1 with TRBJ2-1; 9 bases line up with TRBD2. V shed 3 bases, J shed 6 bases, and the junction held 0 bases outside the gene matches. This CDR3 has 12 residues. From germline, CDR1 is SQVTM and CDR2 ANQGSEA. CDR3 loop: CSVERGGNEQFF. The CDR3 coding sequence is TGCAGCGTTGAGCGGGGGGGCAATGAGCAGTTCTTC.

This clonotype was recorded at least ten times. V is TRBV4-2 and J is TRBJ1-2; 8 positions match TRBD1. The CDR3 consists of 17 residues. V lost 5 bases to trimming and J lost 2 bases; unmatched junction nucleotides: 13. CDR1 and CDR2 from the germline V gene are LGHNA and YNFKEQ. DNA of the CDR3: TGTGCCAGCAGCACCCTGACAGGGGCCAGGGGCAACTATGGCTACACCTTC. Translating it yields CASSTLTGARGNYGYTF.

This clonotype showed up just a few times. The V gene is TRBV4-3, the J gene TRBJ2-7; 11 nucleotides agree with TRBD1. V shed 3 bases, J shed 9 bases, and the junction held 4 bases outside the gene matches. Germline assignment: CDR1 LGHNA and CDR2 YSLEER. The CDR3 loop spans 13 amino acids. The CDR3 region is CASSQGTGGLQYF. In DNA, the CDR3 is TGCGCCAGCAGCCAGGGGACAGGGGGTCTGCAGTACTTC.

This rearrangement joins TRBV18 to TRBJ2-1, with a possible D match to TRBD2 (5 bases). Trimming took 0 bases from V and 7 from J, leaving 7 bases between them. This CDR3 contains 13 residues. Germline loops: CDR1 KGHSH, CDR2 LQKENI. CDR3 nucleotide sequence: TGTGCCAGCTCACCACCGGGAGTAAATGAGCAGTTCTTC. This codes for CASSPPGVNEQFF.

V usage is TRBV5-5 and J usage is TRBJ2-1; D possibly corresponds to TRBD2 (6 bases). V lost 0 bases and J lost 0, with 13 bases in between. Germline-derived CDR1 and CDR2 are SGHKS and YYEKEE (reference sequence). The CDR3 sequence is 17 residues long. The CDR3 nucleotides read TGTGCCAGCAGCTTGGTAGGTGCGGGGAGCTCCTACAATGAGCAGTTCTTC. As protein: CASSLVGAGSSYNEQFF. Looking up the rest from reference TRBV5-5 and TRBJ2-1 gives the full variable domain: DAGVTQSPTHLIKTRGQQVTLRCSPISGHKSVSWYQQVLGQGPQFIFQYYEKEERGRGNFPDRFSARQFPNYSSELNVNALLLGDSALYLCASSLVGAGSSYNEQFFGPGTRLTVL.

The J gene is TRBJ1-1, the V gene TRBV25-1, with D possibly being TRBD1 (6 bases). CDR1 and CDR2 (germline): MGHDK, SYGVNS. This CDR3 region has 13 residues. V lost 8 bases and J 5 bases, leaving 15 bases between the germline ends. CDR3 DNA: TGTGCCAGCGCGCTCGGGGGCTGGACTGAAGCTTTCTTT. Encoded protein: CASALGGWTEAFF. Full variable domain (outside the CDR3, taken from reference TRBV25-1 and TRBJ1-1): EADIYQTPRYLVIGTGKKITLECSQTMGHDKMYWYQQDPGMELHLIHYSYGVNSTEKGDLSSESTVSRIRTEHFPLTLESARPSHTSQYLCASALGGWTEAFFGQGTRLTVV.

This clonotype showed up just a few times. The CDR3 loop is CASSKRRNTEAFF. In DNA form, the CDR3 reads TGTGCCAGCAGCAAACGGAGGAACACTGAAGCTTTCTTT. The chain employs TRBV7-2 and TRBJ1-1, with D uncertain. Germline V CDR1 and CDR2: SGHTA, FQGNSA. The V end lost 5 bases, the J end lost 1 base, and 8 bases lay between the germline ends. This CDR3 region has 13 residues.